One sample yielded the 16 T cell receptor beta chains listed below, sequenced in a study of cytomegalovirus exposure and HLA in healthy donors (dated by TCRdb to 2016 to 2017). The protocol used for the library was the immunoSEQ multiplex PCR assay. A mixture of 60 forward primers for TCR Vbeta segments and 13 reverse primers for TCR Jbeta segments was used in the multiplex PCR. TCRdb stores this immuneACCESS table with in-frame sequences only. Part of the clones is absent; in the studies checked, under half of the shortfall reflects unresolved V genes, and no reason is known for the rest. Counted in this sample were about 7,200 clones; 45% to 60% of them appeared once. The ten biggest clones cover about 5.6% of the sample. The specimen sequenced was PBMCs. The source is a young man in good health and CMV-seropositive.

The CDR3 nucleotides are TGTGCCAGCAGTGACAAGAACACTGAAGCTTTCTTT. Its protein is CASSDKNTEAFF. V is TRBV5-6 and J is TRBJ1-1; no clear D gene. The CDR3 extends over 12 amino acids. V was clipped by 5 bases and J by 1 base, with 6 bases between them. Germline CDR1 and CDR2: SGHDT and YYEEEE.

This clone was counted only a few times. The germline gene is not matched at one end of the junction; a read error may be the cause. In nucleotides, the CDR3 is TGTGCTAGCAGCTTAGACCCAGGCTCACCCCTCCACTTT. This encodes CASSLDPGSPLHF. The V call is TRBV7-7, the J call TRBJ1-6; D is ambiguous. The CDR3 loop spans 13 amino acids. Germline V CDR1 and CDR2: SSHAT, FNYEAQ (reference sequence).

Regarding this clone: The same CDR3 can be traced to other DNA sequences in this sample. The chain is built from TRBV5-1 and TRBJ2-7; TRBD2 matches 10 bases. The germline V gene has CDR1 SGHRS and CDR2 YFSETQ. CDR3 length equals 15 residues. V dropped 2 bases and J dropped 1; count of bases not matched to a gene: 3. The CDR3 sequence: CASSLASGSSYEQYF. CDR3 DNA: TGCGCCAGCAGCTTAGCTAGCGGGAGTTCCTACGAGCAGTACTTC.

About this clone: The conserved final phenylalanine or tryptophan is absent from the CDR3, which likely points to a read error. The V gene is TRBV10-2, the J gene TRBJ1-5; D might be TRBD1 (6 bases). The V end was cut by 4 bases, the J end by 5 bases, with 9 bases between. Germline CDR1 WSHSY, CDR2 SAAADI. The CDR3 has 13 residues. CDR3 in DNA: TGCGCCAGCAGTGGACAGGCTGATCAGCCCCAGCATGTT. As protein: CASSGQADQPQHV.

This chain joins TRBV5-1 and TRBJ1-1; 11 bases align to TRBD1. The CDR3 has 13 amino acids. Germline V CDR1 and CDR2: SGHRS, YFSETQ. J lost 6 bases, V lost 4 bases, and 2 bases had no gene match. Here the CDR3 reads CASSLGQGAEAFF. For the CDR3, the DNA is TGCGCCAGCAGCCTGGGACAGGGGGCTGAAGCTTTCTTT.

There are a few counts of this clone. The V gene is TRBV4-3, the J gene TRBJ2-6; 9 nucleotides match TRBD2. Per germline, CDR1 LGHNA and CDR2 YSLEER. The CDR3 totals 16 residues. The V and J ends lost 2 bases and 3 bases, in that order; junction bases with no gene match: 2. CDR3 region: CASSQNSGSGANVLTF. The CDR3 region has the DNA TGCGCCAGCAGCCAAAATAGCGGGAGTGGGGCCAACGTCCTGACTTTC.

V is TRBV30 and J is TRBJ1-2, with 7 positions matching TRBD1. The V segment lost 7 bases and the J segment 4 bases; nucleotides outside the gene matches: 6. CDR3 length: 12 amino acids. Germline-derived CDR1 and CDR2 are GTSNPN and SVGIG (reference sequence). CDR3 amino acids: CASVRDSYGYTF. The CDR3 region has the DNA TGTGCCTCCGTCCGGGACAGCTATGGCTACACCTTC.

To note about this clone: Other DNA sequences from this sample encode an identical CDR3 as well. The chain combines TRBV29-1 with TRBJ1-2; 7 bases are shared with TRBD1. Trimming at V came to 3 bases and at J to 5 bases, leaving 0 bases not matched to a gene. The CDR3 totals 11 residues. Germline values: CDR1 SQVTM, CDR2 ANQGSEA. The CDR3 DNA reads TGCAGCGTTGACAGGGGGTATGGCTACACCTTC. Its translation: CSVDRGYGYTF. Supplemented by reference TRBV29-1 and TRBJ1-2, the full variable domain reads SAVISQKPSRDICQRGTSLTIQCQVDSQVTMMFWYRQQPGQSLTLIATANQGSEATYESGFVIDKFPISRPNLTFSTLTVSNMSPEDSSIYLCSVDRGYGYTFGSGTRLTVV.

A few counts support this clone. The chain combines TRBV6-5 with TRBJ2-5, with D possibly TRBD2 on 5 matching bases. Germline CDR1 is MNHEY and CDR2 is SVGAGI. The CDR3 is 14 residues long. V lost 6 bases, J lost 2 bases, and 13 bases lay in between. The CDR3, as DNA: TGTGCCAGCAGGACCCGGGCGGGTCAAGAGACCCAGTACTTC. It is translated as CASRTRAGQETQYF.

V is TRBV29-1 and J is TRBJ1-2; D gene uncertain. Trimming took off 6 bases at V and 8 bases at J, with 16 bases between the two ends. The CDR3 loop spans 12 amino acids. Germline-derived CDR1 and CDR2 are SQVTM and ANQGSEA. CDR3 DNA: TGCAGCGTGGCGGGTTCGACTTCGGGCTACACCTTC. Its protein product is CSVAGSTSGYTF. Full variable domain (missing parts from reference TRBV29-1 and TRBJ1-2): SAVISQKPSRDICQRGTSLTIQCQVDSQVTMMFWYRQQPGQSLTLIATANQGSEATYESGFVIDKFPISRPNLTFSTLTVSNMSPEDSSIYLCSVAGSTSGYTFGSGTRLTVV.

The chain is built from TRBV10-1 and TRBJ2-7; D is perhaps TRBD2 (6 bases). Trimming shortened V by 11 bases and J by 1 base, and 15 bases separated the two germline ends. CDR1 and CDR2 (germline): WNHNN, SYGVQD (reference sequence). The CDR3 has 13 residues. The CDR3 sequence: CAPFPGSSYEQYF. The CDR3 DNA reads as TGCGCCCCCTTCCCCGGGAGTTCCTACGAGCAGTACTTC.

The chain combines TRBV29-1 with TRBJ1-2, with a possible D match to TRBD1 (5 bases). Germline V gene data show CDR1 as SQVTM and CDR2 as ANQGSEA. The CDR3 totals 11 residues. Trimming left V 3 bases short and J 4 bases short, with 6 bases between. DNA of the CDR3: TGCAGCGTTGACCAGGGCTATGGCTACACCTTC. This sequence encodes CSVDQGYGYTF.

This clone occurred once. This chain joins TRBV29-1 and TRBJ1-2, with no clear D. The CDR3 has 13 amino acids. CDR1 SQVTM and CDR2 ANQGSEA come from the germline V gene. The V end was cut by 5 bases, the J end by 5 bases, with 15 bases between. The CDR3: CSVFHGTGYGYTF. The CDR3, as DNA: TGCAGCGTTTTTCACGGAACGGGGTATGGCTACACCTTC.

The chain recombines TRBV6-4 with TRBJ2-6; no clear D. The CDR3 extends over 14 amino acids. Germline V gene data show CDR1 as MRHNA and CDR2 as SNTAGT. Deletions cut 3 bases from V and 0 bases from J, with 3 bases between. The CDR3 nucleotides read TGTGCCAGCAGTGAACTCTCTGGGGCCAACGTCCTGACTTTC. Translated, it gives CASSELSGANVLTF.

The rearrangement uses TRBV4-3 and TRBJ2-7, with 9 bases aligning to TRBD2. This CDR3 spans 16 amino acids. Germline CDR1 is LGHNA and CDR2 is YSLEER. Losses at the gene ends were 4 bases for V and 0 bases for J; bases not matched to a gene: 7. Here the CDR3 reads CASSPRLSGSSYEQYF. The CDR3 DNA is TGCGCCAGCAGCCCCCGACTTAGCGGGAGCTCCTACGAGCAGTACTTC.

V is TRBV28 and J is TRBJ2-5; 12 nucleotides align to TRBD2. Trimming at V came to 5 bases and at J to 4 bases, leaving 5 bases not matched to a gene. Germline CDR1 and CDR2: MDHEN and SYDVKM. The CDR3 has 15 residues. The CDR3 loop reads CASSTRLAGVETQYF. DNA for the CDR3: TGTGCCAGCAGTACCAGACTAGCGGGAGTAGAGACCCAGTACTTC.